The T cell receptor (beta chain) described here comes from a study of a mutant IDH1 vaccine in newly diagnosed glioma. Turning to the study itself: Mean patient age was roughly 43 years; approximately 62% were male and roughly 38% female. Those enrolled had earlier been treated with radiotherapy, temozolomide, or both, mostly both.

Assay used: immunoSEQ multiplex PCR; TCRdb lists only in-frame clones, some missing. The table includes some 60,000 clones, about 80% detected once. Time point defined: week 11, during vaccination. In the vaccine, a single dose held 300 ug of the mutant IDH1 20-mer peptide, along with topical imiquimod. Remarks on this clone: The antigen is undetermined.

The V gene lost 0 bases and the J gene lost 5 bases, with 14 bases spanning the gap. Germline V gene sequence: CDR1 SGHRS, CDR2 YFSETQ. The CDR3 length is 16 residues. The starting material was PBMCs, obtained from a glioma patient whose treatment included an IDH1 peptide vaccine. The receptor's source is a man aged 25 to 40 with glioma. J is TRBJ1-4 and V is TRBV5-1; D call uncertain. The DNA of the CDR3 is TGCGCCAGCAGCTTGGAGGCGAGCACCCTGAATGAAAAACTGTTTTTT. It codes for CASSLEASTLNEKLFF.